This TCR beta chain was captured by sequencing in a study of cytomegalovirus exposure and HLA in healthy donors. Study-level findings and limits: In the analysis, some V segments, TRBV6-2 and TRBV6-3 included, were excluded as indistinguishable. Reported results showed that the classifier diagnosed cytomegalovirus status with high specificity and sensitivity. A later analysis showed HLA-associated TCR beta chains outstripping equally common others in clonal expansion.

PCR was performed using 60 Vbeta and 13 Jbeta primers. Study processing details: A later analysis counted approximately 80 million unique TCR beta chains, some 12 million shared. Profiling relied on immunoSEQ multiplex PCR, and the TCRdb table lists in-frame clones only, not all of them. That table furnishes V, J and clone size, whereas the DNA furnished D and trimming. The sample yields 95,000 to 150,000 clones, 65% to 80% seen once. Points on this clone: Its cognate antigen is unknown.

The CDR3 has 13 amino acids. V lost 1 base and J 7 bases, leaving 10 bases between the germline ends. Germline V gene data show CDR1 as LNHDA and CDR2 as SQIVND (reference sequence). V and J are TRBV19 and TRBJ1-1; no clear D gene. Sequenced sample: PBMCs. The receptor was isolated from a man aged 60 to 75 in good health and CMV-seropositive. The CDR3 loop is CASSIVEGGEAFF. The CDR3 nucleotides are TGTGCCAGTAGTATAGTGGAGGGTGGTGAAGCTTTCTTT.